A selection of T cell receptor beta chains follows, all from one sample in a study of shared clonotypes between healthy human individuals. Profiled with immunoSEQ multiplex PCR; TCRdb holds only in-frame clones, not every one. The table records about 550,000 clones, roughly 95% of them present only once. Material: naive CD8+ T cells sorted from blood. The receptors were gathered from a woman in her thirties in good health. CDR3s include the opening cysteine and the closing phenylalanine or tryptophan. A D gene is named only where the DNA matches it firmly. Clone size, where shown, is once, few, many, or a class for clones that have expanded.

TRBJ1-1,.,TRBD1,TRBV28,CASSQLGQGRGEAFF,TGTGCCAGCAGCCAACTGGGACAGGGGCGAGGGGAAGCTTTCTTT
TRBJ2-1,.,.,TRBV7-6,CASSFFRQSSYNEQFF,TGTGCCAGCAGCTTTTTCCGGCAGAGCTCCTACAATGAGCAGTTCTTC
TRBJ2-3,.,.,TRBV4-1,CASSQTRDPTAADTQYF,TGCGCCAGCAGCCAGACCCGGGACCCAACCGCCGCAGATACGCAGTATTTT
TRBJ2-1,.,.,TRBV5-6,CASSFGDYLNEQFF,TGTGCCAGCAGCTTTGGAGACTATCTTAATGAGCAGTTCTTC
TRBJ2-7,.,TRBD1,TRBV27,CASSHQTGDIDEQYF,TGTGCCAGCAGCCACCAAACAGGGGATATTGACGAGCAGTACTTC
TRBJ1-1,.,TRBD1,TRBV5-4,CASSPGEDREWSTEAFF,TGTGCCAGCAGCCCAGGGGAGGACAGGGAGTGGAGCACTGAAGCTTTCTTT
TRBJ2-3,.,TRBD1,TRBV9,CASSGGQGIITDTQYF,TGTGCCAGCAGCGGCGGACAGGGGATCATTACAGATACGCAGTATTTT
TRBJ1-5,.,TRBD1,TRBV28,CASRQGRKWVNQPQHF,TGTGCCAGCAGACAGGGGAGGAAGTGGGTCAATCAGCCCCAGCATTTT
TRBJ2-1,.,TRBD2,TRBV9,CASSALAGVTDEQFF,TGTGCCAGCAGCGCACTAGCGGGAGTTACCGATGAGCAGTTCTTC
TRBJ2-5,.,.,TRBV19,CASTQQGGQETQYF,TGTGCCAGTACCCAGCAGGGGGGACAAGAGACCCAGTACTTC
TRBJ1-5,.,TRBD1,TRBV28,CASSFRDRGQSQHF,TGTGCCAGCAGTTTTAGGGACAGGGGGCAGTCCCAGCATTTT
TRBJ1-4,.,.,TRBV28,CASSFISEATNEKLFF,TGTGCCAGCAGTTTCATCTCCGAAGCAACTAATGAAAAACTGTTTTTT
TRBJ2-2,.,.,TRBV5-6,CASSLAGGENTGELFF,TGTGCCAGCAGCTTGGCCGGTGGAGAGAACACCGGGGAGCTGTTTTTT
TRBJ1-2,.,TRBD1,TRBV27,CASSAIDRVKGYTF,TGTGCCAGCAGTGCGATTGACAGGGTAAAGGGCTACACCTTC
TRBJ2-7,.,.,TRBV5-4,CASSSGGWEQYF,TGTGCCAGCAGCTCCGGAGGTTGGGAGCAGTACTTC
TRBJ2-7,.,.,TRBV9,CASSGEGDAYEQYF,TGTGCCAGCAGCGGGGAGGGGGACGCCTACGAGCAGTACTTC
TRBJ2-5,.,TRBD2,TRBV5-3,CASSWTSGREETQYF,TGTGCCAGCAGCTGGACTAGCGGGAGAGAGGAGACCCAGTACTTC
TRBJ1-4,.,.,TRBV9,CASSRHIGEKLFF,TGTGCCAGCAGCAGACACATAGGGGAAAAACTGTTTTTT
TRBJ1-4,.,TRBD1,TRBV28,CASRRQGPNEKLFF,TGTGCCAGCAGGCGACAGGGCCCGAATGAAAAACTGTTTTTT
TRBJ2-7,.,.,TRBV29-1,CSVKRHSYEQYF,TGCAGCGTTAAACGACATTCCTACGAGCAGTACTTC
TRBJ2-1,.,.,TRBV2,CASSEFGDYNEQFF,TGTGCCAGCAGTGAATTTGGCGACTACAATGAGCAGTTCTTC
TRBJ2-1,.,.,TRBV6-5,CASSLRGGAYNEQFF,TGTGCCAGCAGTCTGAGGGGGGGGGCTTACAATGAGCAGTTCTTC
TRBJ2-1,.,.,TRBV10-3,CAISESRSTYNEQFF,TGTGCCATCAGTGAGTCGCGATCCACCTACAATGAGCAGTTCTTC
TRBJ1-1,.,.,TRBV6-1,CASSERSTGIRTEAFF,TGTGCCAGCAGTGAACGGTCCACCGGGATTCGCACTGAAGCTTTCTTT
TRBJ2-5,once,.,TRBV27,CASRQLSYQETQYF,TGTGCCAGCCGACAGCTCTCGTACCAAGAGACCCAGTACTTC
TRBJ1-1,.,.,TRBV25-1,CASSASGRHTEAFF,TGTGCCAGCAGTGCGTCCGGACGGCACACTGAAGCTTTCTTT
TRBJ2-1,.,.,TRBV6-5,CASSYQSLPGDEQFF,TGTGCCAGCAGTTACCAGAGTTTACCGGGAGATGAGCAGTTCTTC
TRBJ1-5,.,.,TRBV5-6,CASSFREGGQPQHF,TGTGCCAGCAGCTTCAGGGAGGGGGGGCAGCCCCAGCATTTT
TRBJ2-2,.,.,TRBV28,CASSLDAGMNTGELFF,TGTGCCAGCAGTTTGGACGCGGGCATGAACACCGGGGAGCTGTTTTTT
TRBJ2-3,.,TRBD1,TRBV27,CASSFPGQGSTDTQYF,TGTGCCAGCAGTTTCCCGGGACAGGGTTCGACAGATACGCAGTATTTT
TRBJ1-6,.,TRBD1,TRBV28,CASRRQGVTYNSPLHF,TGTGCCAGCAGGCGCCAGGGGGTTACCTATAATTCACCCCTCCACTTT
TRBJ1-1,.,.,TRBV7-6,CASSLSPGTGMNTEAFF,TGTGCCAGCAGCTTAAGTCCCGGGACGGGAATGAACACTGAAGCTTTCTTT
TRBJ2-1,.,.,TRBV11-2,CASSPLLGSAYNEQFF,TGTGCCAGCAGCCCCTTATTGGGAAGCGCCTACAATGAGCAGTTCTTC
TRBJ1-1,.,.,TRBV30,CAWSEGNTEAFF,TGTGCCTGGAGTGAGGGGAACACTGAAGCTTTCTTT
TRBJ2-7,.,.,TRBV5-1,CASSLAGTPYYEQYF,TGCGCCAGCAGCTTGGCCGGGACTCCTTACTACGAGCAGTACTTC
TRBJ2-1,.,.,TRBV7-9,CASRLALGRHEQFF,TGTGCCAGCAGACTAGCTTTGGGGCGGCATGAGCAGTTCTTC
TRBJ1-2,.,TRBD1,TRBV2,CASSEGTGSNYGYTF,TGTGCCAGCAGTGAAGGGACAGGGTCTAACTATGGCTACACCTTC
TRBJ2-7,.,TRBD2,TRBV7-9,CASSGTSGRPAYEQYF,TGTGCCAGCAGCGGAACCAGCGGGAGACCTGCCTACGAGCAGTACTTC
TRBJ2-2,.,.,TRBV28,CASSFFSGELFF,TGTGCCAGCAGTTTTTTTTCCGGGGAGCTGTTTTTT
TRBJ2-5,once,TRBD2,TRBV28,CASSLGEGETQYF,TGTGCCAGCAGTCTCGGGGAGGGGGAGACCCAGTACTTC
TRBJ2-2,once,TRBD2,TRBV27,CASSLAGVTGELFF,TGTGCCAGCAGTTTAGCGGGAGTTACCGGGGAGCTGTTTTTT
TRBJ2-1,.,.,TRBV7-9,CASSGVLGYNEQFF,TGTGCCAGCTCAGGGGTCTTAGGCTACAATGAGCAGTTCTTC
TRBJ2-1,.,.,TRBV7-6,CASSLVQSHNEQFF,TGTGCCAGCAGCTTGGTCCAGTCCCACAATGAGCAGTTCTTC
TRBJ1-5,.,.,TRBV10-2,CASSESTRGSRQPQHF,TGCGCCAGCAGTGAGTCGACTCGGGGGTCCCGGCAGCCCCAGCATTTT
TRBJ1-5,.,TRBD1,TRBV11-3,CASSLDKQTGQHSNQPQHF,TGTGCCAGCAGCTTAGATAAGCAAACGGGACAGCATAGCAATCAGCCCCAGCATTTT
TRBJ2-1,.,TRBD1,TRBV27,CASSSGTGVYEQFF,TGTGCCAGCAGTTCCGGGACAGGGGTCTATGAGCAGTTCTTC
TRBJ1-1,.,.,TRBV6-5,CASSLRGYTEAFF,TGTGCCAGCAGTCTCCGGGGGTACACTGAAGCTTTCTTT
TRBJ2-7,.,.,TRBV4-1,CASSQSSSLSHEQYF,TGCGCCAGCAGCCAATCCAGTTCCCTCTCTCACGAGCAGTACTTC